These 30 T cell receptor beta chains came from one sample sequenced in a study of T cell clonotyping in hematopoietic cell transplantation. Produced via immunoSEQ multiplex PCR; TCRdb's table is partial and in-frame only. The sample records approximately 17,000 clones, almost 90% being singletons. Sample: peripheral blood mononuclear cells. These receptors originate from a man between 50 and 59 years old in good health. Some clones in this sample may be carry-over from other donors' samples.

This clone was observed once. The chain combines TRBV9 with TRBJ1-6; the D gene is possibly TRBD1 (6 bases). Trimming shortened V by 0 bases and J by 0 bases, and 19 bases separated the two germline ends. Germline V lookup: CDR1 SGDLS, CDR2 YYNGEE. The CDR3 is made up of 20 amino acids. As DNA, the CDR3 is TGTGCCAGCAGCGTAGGGGGACAATTAGACGGACGCTCCTATAATTCACCCCTCCACTTT. Protein: CASSVGGQLDGRSYNSPLHF. Full variable domain (remainder filled in from reference TRBV9 and TRBJ1-6): DSGVTQTPKHLITATGQRVTLRCSPRSGDLSVYWYQQSLDQGLQFLIQYYNGEERAKGNILERFSAQQFPDLHSELNLSSLELGDSALYFCASSVGGQLDGRSYNSPLHFGNGTRLTVT.

The CDR3 loop is CASSERTGVRETQYF. Written as DNA, the CDR3 is TGTGCCAGCAGTGAACGGACAGGGGTACGGGAGACCCAGTACTTC. The V gene is TRBV25-1, the J gene TRBJ2-5; TRBD1 aligns across 9 bases. In germline, CDR1 is MGHDK, CDR2 SYGVNS. This CDR3 is 15 amino acids long. Losses at the gene ends were 2 bases for V and 5 bases for J; bases not matched to a gene: 6.

The rearrangement joins TRBV11-3 to TRBJ1-2; D remains ambiguous. The V end lost 0 bases, the J end lost 1 base, and 6 bases lay between the germline ends. CDR1 and CDR2 (germline): SGHNT, YENEEA. The CDR3 is 14 residues long. DNA of the CDR3: TGTGCCAGCAGCTTAGATAGCCTTAACTATGGCTACACCTTC. Translation: CASSLDSLNYGYTF.

The chain carries TRBV27 and TRBJ1-3, with D maybe TRBD1 (5 bases). V lost 1 base, J lost 9 bases, and 10 bases lay in between. The germline gives CDR1 MNHEY, CDR2 SMNVEV (reference sequence). The CDR3 totals 13 residues. In DNA form, the CDR3 reads TGTGCCAGCAGTTTATATAGGGGCAGCACCATATATTTT. Its protein product is CASSLYRGSTIYF.

This clone was detected only once. The genes are TRBV25-1 and TRBJ1-5; D gene uncertain. V dropped 3 bases and J dropped 7 bases, with 10 bases sitting between them. This CDR3 is built from 13 residues. Germline lookup yields CDR1 MGHDK and CDR2 SYGVNS. The CDR3: CASSDRDWQPQHF. The CDR3 DNA reads TGTGCCAGCAGTGACCGGGATTGGCAGCCCCAGCATTTT.

The genes are TRBV30 and TRBJ2-7; TRBD1 matches 10 bases. This CDR3 spans 13 amino acids. Trimming removed 7 bases from V and 2 bases from J; junction bases left unmatched: 5. Germline V lookup: CDR1 GTSNPN, CDR2 SVGIG (reference sequence). The CDR3 coding sequence is TGTGCCTCCGGACAGGGGGATACCTACGAGCAGTACTTC. This translates into CASGQGDTYEQYF.

The chain couples TRBV4-3 to TRBJ2-3; the D is unclear. The ends were cut back, 5 bases at V and 4 bases at J, with 10 bases in the middle. Per germline, CDR1 LGHNA and CDR2 YSLEER. The CDR3 has 13 residues. The CDR3, as DNA: TGCGCCAGCAGCGACCTTGGAGCAGATACGCAGTATTTT. Its protein product is CASSDLGADTQYF.

The chain has TRBV28 and TRBJ1-5; the D is unclear. CDR3 length equals 14 residues. The germline gives CDR1 MDHEN, CDR2 SYDVKM. V was shortened by 6 bases and J by 5 bases, with 14 bases between the two germline ends. For the CDR3, the DNA is TGTGCCAGCAGGTTCACCCTCGGGGATCAGCCCCAGCATTTT. Protein: CASRFTLGDQPQHF. Full variable domain (outside the CDR3, taken from reference TRBV28 and TRBJ1-5): DVKVTQSSRYLVKRTGEKVFLECVQDMDHENMFWYRQDPGLGLRLIYFSYDVKMKEKGDIPEGYSVSREKKERFSLILESASTNQTSMYLCASRFTLGDQPQHFGDGTRLSIL.

V and J are TRBV4-1 and TRBJ2-7; D is unclear. V dropped 1 base and J dropped 3 bases, with 7 bases sitting between them. This CDR3 region has 13 residues. Per the germline V gene, CDR1 is MGHRA and CDR2 is YSYEKL. CDR3 amino acids: CASSQVASYEQYF. The CDR3 coding sequence is TGCGCCAGCAGCCAAGTTGCCAGCTACGAGCAGTACTTC.

The chain combines TRBV9 with TRBJ1-6, with D perhaps TRBD1 (5 bases). Trimming left V 4 bases short and J 8 bases short, with 13 bases between. The CDR3 spans 14 residues. Germline loops: CDR1 SGDLS, CDR2 YYNGEE. The CDR3 coding sequence is TGTGCCAGCAGCCCGGGGGACCGTGATTCACCCCTCCACTTT. The encoded protein is CASSPGDRDSPLHF.

The V gene is TRBV5-6, the J gene TRBJ1-5; 9 positions match TRBD1. Germline CDR1 SGHDT, CDR2 YYEEEE. CDR3 length: 16 amino acids. The V gene end was trimmed by 2 bases and the J gene end by 0 bases; junction bases not matched to a gene: 3. As DNA, the CDR3 is TGTGCCAGCAGCTTCGGGACAGGGTATAGCAATCAGCCCCAGCATTTT. Amino acids: CASSFGTGYSNQPQHF.

This clone was seen once. This chain uses TRBV4-1 with TRBJ1-1; 10 bases are a match to TRBD1. Unmatched junction bases numbered 5, after V lost 3 bases and J lost 7 bases. The germline CDR1 and CDR2 sequences are MGHRA and YSYEKL. The CDR3 sequence is 14 residues long. This CDR3 reads CASSHPGQGFEAFF. CDR3 sequence (DNA): TGCGCCAGCAGCCATCCGGGACAGGGGTTTGAAGCTTTCTTT.

The table lists this clone with a count of one. The chain links TRBV7-6 to TRBJ1-4; 7 bases align to TRBD1. V lost 6 bases, J lost 4 bases, and 2 bases stayed unmatched. The CDR3 consists of 13 residues. Germline-derived CDR1 and CDR2 are SGHVS and FNYEAQ. The CDR3 DNA follows: TGTGCCAGCAGACGACAGGGTAATGAAAAACTGTTTTTT. This translates into CASRRQGNEKLFF.

The chain links TRBV11-2 to TRBJ2-5; no definite D call. The CDR3 consists of 11 residues. Per the germline V gene, CDR1 is SGHAT and CDR2 is FQNNGV. V was cut by 2 bases and J by 2 bases, with 0 bases left in between. CDR3 amino acids: CASSLQETQYF. CDR3 sequence (DNA): TGTGCCAGCAGCTTACAAGAGACCCAGTACTTC.

This chain joins TRBV28 and TRBJ1-4, with 9 positions matching TRBD1. V was pared by 6 bases and J by 7 bases, with 9 bases of the junction left unmatched. Germline CDR1 is MDHEN and CDR2 is SYDVKM. CDR3 length: 15 amino acids. The CDR3 spells CASSLLGTGPEKLFF. DNA of the CDR3: TGTGCCAGCAGCCTACTCGGGACAGGGCCTGAAAAACTGTTTTTT.

This clone was counted only a few times. The rearrangement joins TRBV28 to TRBJ1-6; 8 bases are shared with TRBD1. The CDR3 length is 13 residues. CDR1 is MDHEN, CDR2 SYDVKM, per germline. J gave up 8 bases and V 8 bases, and 5 bases lay outside the gene matches. CDR3 sequence (DNA): TGTGCCAGCCTCGGGGACAGGTATTCACCCCTCCACTTT. It yields the protein CASLGDRYSPLHF.

The chain joins TRBV11-3 to TRBJ1-2; D may be TRBD1 (6 bases). Per germline, CDR1 SGHNT and CDR2 YENEEA. The germline V and J ends were trimmed by 5 bases and 0 bases, with 13 bases remaining between them. The CDR3 extends over 15 amino acids. CDR3 amino acids: CASSHGQRANYGYTF. For the CDR3, the DNA is TGTGCCAGCAGCCATGGACAGAGAGCTAACTATGGCTACACCTTC.

This chain links TRBV28 with TRBJ1-2; D is uncertain. The CDR3 is made up of 10 amino acids. Germline V gene data show CDR1 as MDHEN and CDR2 as SYDVKM. V was shortened by 7 bases and J by 8 bases, with 8 bases between the two germline ends. In DNA form, the CDR3 reads TGTGCCAGCAAACCCGGGGGCTACACCTTC. Translating gives CASKPGGYTF.

The rearrangement links TRBV27 to TRBJ2-7; the D gene could be TRBD1 or TRBD2 (7 bases each). Trimming took 4 bases from V and 9 from J, leaving 16 bases between them. The CDR3 length is 13 residues. Per the germline V gene, CDR1 is MNHEY and CDR2 is SMNVEV (reference sequence). Here the CDR3 reads CASSSGRGRGQYF. In DNA form, the CDR3 reads TGTGCCAGCAGTTCTGGGAGGGGGCGGGGGCAGTACTTC.

The chain carries TRBV5-1 and TRBJ2-7, with TRBD1 matching 8 bases. V trimming: 5 bases; J trimming: 2 bases; junction bases outside the gene matches: 9. Germline V gene lookup returns CDR1 SGHRS and CDR2 YFSETQ. This CDR3 is built from 15 residues. The CDR3 is CASRIGQGDTYEQYF. In nucleotides, the CDR3 is TGCGCCAGCAGAATCGGACAGGGTGACACCTACGAGCAGTACTTC.

The gene calls are TRBV29-1 and TRBJ2-7; D is undetermined. Germline CDR1 and CDR2: SQVTM and ANQGSEA. CDR3 size: 12 residues. The ends were cut back, 6 bases at V and 1 base at J, with 10 bases in the middle. The CDR3 nucleotides read TGCAGCGTGTCAGGCCTTTCCTACGAGCAGTACTTC. Amino acid sequence: CSVSGLSYEQYF.

The chain recombines TRBV29-1 with TRBJ1-4; D may be TRBD1 (6 bases). Germline CDR1 and CDR2: SQVTM and ANQGSEA. Trimming shortened V by 5 bases and J by 7 bases, and 11 bases separated the two germline ends. The CDR3 loop spans 12 amino acids. The CDR3 reads CSVTGSGEKLFF. In nucleotides, the CDR3 is TGCAGCGTTACAGGGAGTGGTGAAAAACTGTTTTTT.

The chain carries TRBV28 and TRBJ2-7; D unresolved. Germline V gene lookup returns CDR1 MDHEN and CDR2 SYDVKM. V lost 8 bases, J lost 4 bases, and 9 bases lay in between. The CDR3 is 11 amino acids. Here the CDR3 DNA reads TGTGCCAGCTACAGTAAGTACGAGCAGTACTTC. Translated: CASYSKYEQYF.

The rearrangement uses TRBV5-1 and TRBJ1-1, with TRBD1 as a possible D gene (5 bases). CDR1 and CDR2 (germline): SGHRS, YFSETQ. Deletions cut 3 bases from V and 5 bases from J, with 17 bases between. This CDR3 is 15 amino acids long. CDR3 region: CASSWAGGVGTEAFF. Written as DNA, the CDR3 is TGCGCCAGCAGCTGGGCCGGGGGGGTTGGGACTGAAGCTTTCTTT.

The gene calls are TRBV5-1 and TRBJ1-1; D gene ambiguous. The CDR3 is 12 residues long. The germline V gene has CDR1 SGHRS and CDR2 YFSETQ. The V end was cut by 4 bases, the J end by 1 base, with 5 bases between. CDR3 coding DNA: TGCGCCAGCAGCAACGGGAACACTGAAGCTTTCTTT. Amino acids: CASSNGNTEAFF.

The chain uses TRBV30 and TRBJ1-6; D is uncertain. There are 11 residues in the CDR3. Trimming removed 1 base at V and 12 bases at J, with 7 bases between. The V gene's germline CDR1 is GTSNPN and CDR2 SVGIG (reference sequence). CDR3 loop: CAWSGVEPLHF. The DNA for the CDR3 is TGTGCCTGGAGTGGGGTAGAACCCCTCCACTTT.

J is TRBJ1-2 and V is TRBV28; unclear D gene. The V end was cut by 6 bases, the J end by 4 bases, with 6 bases between. Germline CDR1 reads MDHEN; CDR2 reads SYDVKM. The length of the CDR3 is 11 residues. The CDR3 DNA follows: TGTGCCAGCAGGGTTGGCTATGGCTACACCTTC. Protein: CASRVGYGYTF.

The chain employs TRBV5-6 and TRBJ1-3; D gene uncertain. Germline lookup yields CDR1 SGHDT and CDR2 YYEEEE. V was clipped by 0 bases and J by 3 bases, with 13 bases between them. The CDR3 totals 16 residues. The CDR3 here is CASSLAGRNNGNTIYF. CDR3 nucleotides: TGTGCCAGCAGCTTGGCAGGCAGAAACAATGGAAACACCATATATTTT.

V and J are TRBV28 and TRBJ1-6; 8 bases line up with TRBD1. Germline values: CDR1 MDHEN, CDR2 SYDVKM. V lost 6 bases, J lost 9 bases, and 10 bases stayed unmatched. The CDR3 runs to 15 residues. The CDR3 nucleotides read TGTGCCAGCAGCACTTTAGGACAGGGTACTTCACCCCTCCACTTT. This gives the protein CASSTLGQGTSPLHF. The full variable domain, in which reference TRBV28 and TRBJ1-6 provide the parts outside the CDR3, is DVKVTQSSRYLVKRTGEKVFLECVQDMDHENMFWYRQDPGLGLRLIYFSYDVKMKEKGDIPEGYSVSREKKERFSLILESASTNQTSMYLCASSTLGQGTSPLHFGNGTRLTVT.

On this clone itself: A clone one base away is much larger, so this may be a read error. CDR3 amino acids: CASSLSWNTKAFF. CDR3 coding DNA: TGCGCCAGCAGTTTATCCTGGAACACTAAAGCTTTCTTT. This rearrangement joins TRBV5-1 to TRBJ1-1; no reliable D call. CDR1 is SGHRS and CDR2 is YFSETQ in the germline V gene. This CDR3 has 13 residues.